Described below is a single TCR beta chain sequence and its context. No antigen is known for it. Base qualities are missing; no much larger clone stands one base away. The CDR3 goes from the cysteine to the phenylalanine over 17 residues. The CDR3 DNA has 51 bases and is translated from base 1. Reading the germline V gene gives CDR1 SGHRS and CDR2 YFSETQ. Trimming leaves V shorter by 6 bases and J shorter by 3 bases, with the junction holding 13 bases beyond the gene matches. The data belong to a study of shared clonotypes between healthy human individuals (dated by TCRdb to about 2020). About the study as a whole: Two women and a few men aged 18 to 49 years were included in the cohort. For each donor, three plates each were used for CD4 naive and CD4 memory, two plates were used for CD8 naive, and one plate was used for CD8 memory. To estimate repertoire size and how much clonotype sharing occurs between individuals, the study deeply sequenced the blood TCR repertoires of several healthy adults. To increase sequencing depth and limit assay-specific biases, TCR repertoire library preparation and sequencing were carried out by different laboratories using diverse techniques. Leukapheresis yielded between about 0.85 and 10 billion PBMCs per donor. Study-wide conclusions, independent of this receptor: Higher generation probabilities were observed for clonotypes shared by all four sorted-subset donors than for non-shared clonotypes. Larger estimated clonotype richness was generally found for naive subsets than for memory subsets. Pairwise subsampling led to the expectation that sequencing depth would affect the degree of clonotype sharing among donors. Because the study included only a small number of donors, the genetic and exposure-history diversity represented was limited. About 4.5% of naive CD4, 3% to 4% of naive CD8, roughly 2.4% of memory CD4, and over 0.35% of memory CD8 clonotypes were shared across several donors. Even with the large sequencing depth, rarefaction of the sorted-subset datasets indicated that sequencing was incomplete. Only blood was sampled, and tissue TCR repertoires likely differ from those in blood.

The donors were healthy, HIV-negative adults who had no recently reported acute infections or vaccinations. Every donor was a Caucasian adult living in Nashville, Tennessee, USA. CD4+ T cells were enriched by magnetic negative selection, after which naive cells were positively selected on CD45RA and the negative fraction was taken as the memory subset. Blood was collected by leukapheresis, and PBMCs were isolated by Ficoll-Histopaque density gradient centrifugation and then cryopreserved in liquid nitrogen vapor phase. Analytical flow cytometry was used to check the purity and quantity of every magnetically sorted T cell population. Each sorted fraction had its genomic DNA isolated and then quantified by UV absorbance on a Nanodrop 2000c. Using the deep immunoSEQ assay, TCR CDR3 regions were amplified from genomic DNA by multiplex PCR. Extracted genomic DNA from each cell subset was spread evenly across all wells of several immunoSEQ 96-well plates, with each plate serving as a replicate. For sorted subsets, around 200 ng genomic DNA, equal to 30,000 to 35,000 T cell genomes, was loaded into each replicate PCR. Purified libraries were quantified with a Qubit 3.0 fluorometer, sized on a Bioanalyzer 2100, and re-quantified with the KAPA Library Quantification kit. Every immunoSEQ 96-well plate was sequenced on a dedicated single-read 150-cycle Illumina NextSeq 550 flow cell. As for the authors' bioinformatics: Because only junctional sequences without quality scores were contained in the immunoSEQ output, filtering matching that applied to full-length reads could not be performed. Sequences were annotated with PyIR, a Python wrapper for IgBLAST v1.9, using IMGT germline references to assign V/J genes and CDR3. Reads were filtered out if the reads had weak V/J assignments (E-value above 1e-6), no CDR3, stop codons, out-of-frame junctions, or ambiguous translated residues. A V3J clonotype was defined by an identical inferred V gene, J gene, and CDR3 amino acid sequence. Percentage overlap between repertoires was computed as shared unique clonotypes divided by the size of the smaller repertoire. Repertoire richness was assessed with RTK rarefaction, the Chao1 estimator, and Recon v2.1 estimates of unobserved clonotypes. For all TCRbeta clonotypes obtained by the gDNA method from four donors, generation probabilities were computed with OLGA. Sourced from immuneACCESS, this table was stored by TCRdb with only in-frame sequences that have V and J called. A share of the clones is absent; for the studies checked, an unresolved V gene accounts for under half, and the remainder has no known explanation. V and J calls and clone size are as listed in that table; D and trimming were resolved from the DNA. The sample data list approximately 1,500,000 clones, and roughly 98% of these were observed just once. The ten largest clones capture roughly 0.4% of the sample.

This receptor was identified in a man aged 25 to 40 in good health. The sequenced sample consisted of naive CD4+ T cells sorted from blood. Reading the label with the study, this specimen's cell subset or site is: CD45RA+ positively selected. The rearranged chain carries TRBV5-1 and TRBJ2-2; TRBD1 matches 8 bases in the middle. The nucleotide sequence reads TGCGCCAGCACAAACCCAGGGGGCCGGGGGTACACCGGGGAGCTGTTTTTT. The encoded protein is CASTNPGGRGYTGELFF.